This TCR beta chain was documented in a study of breast tumors, draining lymph nodes, adjacent tissues. Regarding this clonotype: An end of the junction differs from the germline gene, which may be a read error.

Germline assignment: CDR1 LNHDA and CDR2 SQIVND (reference sequence). The CDR3 length is 13 residues. Using its own MiXCR run on the multiplex PCR reads, TCRdb lists one record per CDR3 protein. The sample includes hundreds of thousands of distinct CDR3 sequences, about 34% of them seen just once. The lymph nodes were axillary draining lymph nodes from breast cancer patients. Material for sequencing was axillary lymph node tissue. V and J are TRBV19 and TRBJ2-3; TRBD2 agrees at 8 bases. This receptor was obtained from a female donor with breast cancer. Some clones in this sample may be carry-over from other donors' samples. CDR3 residues: CASNRGGTDTQYF. The CDR3 region has the DNA TGTGCCAGTAATCGGGGGGGCACAGATACACAGTATTTT.